This TCR beta chain was retrieved from a study of blood T cells in healthy people across ages. Trimming cost V 5 bases and J 2 bases; bases outside gene matches: 6. Germline CDR1 MDHEN, CDR2 SYDVKM. This CDR3 is built from 15 residues. Through a sample-barcoded 5' primer and a J-beta primer mix, a second PCR was run for roughly 6 to 12 cycles. TCRdb re-derived calls from the 5' RACE reads in MiXCR, one entry per CDR3 protein. The sample lists 750,000 to 950,000 distinct CDR3 sequences; 25% to 30% were seen once. These data were also filed under a second study, of T cells of mothers and their children.

This rearrangement joins TRBV28 to TRBJ2-3, with 8 bases aligning to TRBD2. Sequenced material: blood. The receptor comes from a woman aged 35 to 49 in good health. The CDR3 loop reads CASSRGGPNTDTQYF. The CDR3 DNA reads as TGTGCCAGCAGTCGCGGGGGGCCGAACACAGATACGCAGTATTTT.